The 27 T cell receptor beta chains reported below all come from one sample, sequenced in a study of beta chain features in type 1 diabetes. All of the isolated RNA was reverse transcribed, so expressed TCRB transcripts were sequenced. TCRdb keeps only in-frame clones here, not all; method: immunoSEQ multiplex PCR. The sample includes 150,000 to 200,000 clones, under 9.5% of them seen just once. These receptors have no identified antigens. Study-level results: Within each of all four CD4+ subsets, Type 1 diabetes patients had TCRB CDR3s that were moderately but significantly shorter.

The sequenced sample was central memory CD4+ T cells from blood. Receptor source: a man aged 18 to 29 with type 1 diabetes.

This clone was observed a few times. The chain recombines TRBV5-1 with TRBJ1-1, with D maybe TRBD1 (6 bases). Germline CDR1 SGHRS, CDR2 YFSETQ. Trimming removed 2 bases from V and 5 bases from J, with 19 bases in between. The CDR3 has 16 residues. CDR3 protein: CASSFEKQGVGTEAFF. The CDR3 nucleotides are TGCGCCAGCAGCTTCGAAAAACAGGGAGTCGGGACTGAAGCTTTCTTT.

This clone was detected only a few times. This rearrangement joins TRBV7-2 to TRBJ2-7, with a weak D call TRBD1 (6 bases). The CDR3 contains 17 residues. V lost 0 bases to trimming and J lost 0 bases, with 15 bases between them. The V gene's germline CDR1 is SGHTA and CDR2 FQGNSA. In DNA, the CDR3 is TGTGCCAGCAGCTTAGCCGGAGGCGCAGGGGCCTCCTACGAGCAGTACTTC. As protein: CASSLAGGAGASYEQYF.

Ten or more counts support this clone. CDR3 sequence (DNA): TGTGCCAGTAGTATCGGGACCTACGAGCAGTACTTC. This encodes CASSIGTYEQYF. The chain employs TRBV19 and TRBJ2-7; tentatively, D is TRBD2 (5 bases). The CDR3 length is 12 residues. The V gene lost 3 bases and the J gene lost 2 bases, with 5 bases spanning the gap. Germline V gene lookup returns CDR1 LNHDA and CDR2 SQIVND (reference sequence).

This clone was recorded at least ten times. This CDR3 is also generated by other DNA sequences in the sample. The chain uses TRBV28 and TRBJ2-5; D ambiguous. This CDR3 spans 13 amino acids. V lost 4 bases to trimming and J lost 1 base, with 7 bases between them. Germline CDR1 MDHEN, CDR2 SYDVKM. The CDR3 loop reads CASSSSSQETQYF. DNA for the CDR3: TGTGCCAGCAGTTCCTCCAGCCAAGAGACCCAGTACTTC.

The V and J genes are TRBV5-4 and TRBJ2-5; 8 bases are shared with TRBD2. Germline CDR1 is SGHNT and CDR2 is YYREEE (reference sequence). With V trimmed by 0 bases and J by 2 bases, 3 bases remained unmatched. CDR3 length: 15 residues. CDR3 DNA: TGTGCCAGCAGCTTGGCCACTAGCGGTCAAGAGACCCAGTACTTC. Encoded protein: CASSLATSGQETQYF.

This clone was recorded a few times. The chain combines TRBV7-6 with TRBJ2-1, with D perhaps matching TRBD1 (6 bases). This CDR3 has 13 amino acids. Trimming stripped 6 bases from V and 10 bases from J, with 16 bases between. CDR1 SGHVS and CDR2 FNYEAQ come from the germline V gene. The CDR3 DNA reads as TGTGCCAGCAGTCGGGGTCCCAGGGGCGAGCAGTTCTTC. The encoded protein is CASSRGPRGEQFF.

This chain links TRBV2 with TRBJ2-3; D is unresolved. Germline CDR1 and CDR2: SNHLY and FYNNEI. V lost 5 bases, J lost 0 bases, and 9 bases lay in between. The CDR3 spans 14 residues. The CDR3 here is CASSLQRSTDTQYF. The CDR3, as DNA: TGTGCCAGCAGTTTACAACGAAGCACAGATACGCAGTATTTT.

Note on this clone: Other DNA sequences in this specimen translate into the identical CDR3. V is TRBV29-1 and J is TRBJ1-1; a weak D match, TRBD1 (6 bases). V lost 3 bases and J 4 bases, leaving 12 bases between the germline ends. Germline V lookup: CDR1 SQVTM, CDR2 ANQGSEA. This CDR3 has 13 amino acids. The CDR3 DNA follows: TGCAGCGTTGACACCGGGGGGGCCACTGAAGCTTTCTTT. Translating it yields CSVDTGGATEAFF.

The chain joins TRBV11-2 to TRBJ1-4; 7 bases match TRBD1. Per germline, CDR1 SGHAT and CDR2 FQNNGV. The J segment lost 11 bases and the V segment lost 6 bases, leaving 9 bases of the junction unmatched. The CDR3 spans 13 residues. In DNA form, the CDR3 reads TGTGCCAGCAGTCCTCGGACAGGAGGGAAACTGTTTTTT. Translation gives CASSPRTGGKLFF. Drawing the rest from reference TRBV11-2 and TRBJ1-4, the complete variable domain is EAGVAQSPRYKIIEKRQSVAFWCNPISGHATLYWYQQILGQGPKLLIQFQNNGVVDDSQLPKDRFSAERLKGVDSTLKIQPAKLEDSAVYLCASSPRTGGKLFFGSGTQLSVL.

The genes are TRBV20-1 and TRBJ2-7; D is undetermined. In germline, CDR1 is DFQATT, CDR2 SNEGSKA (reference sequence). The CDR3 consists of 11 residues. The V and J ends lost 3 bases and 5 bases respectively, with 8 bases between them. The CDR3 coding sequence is TGCAGTGCTAGCCGCGGTCACGAGCAGTACTTC. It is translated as CSASRGHEQYF.

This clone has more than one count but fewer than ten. The CDR3 sequence is CASSQDRERNYNEQFF. In DNA form, the CDR3 reads TGCGCCAGCAGCCAAGATCGGGAAAGAAATTACAATGAGCAGTTCTTC. V is TRBV4-3 and J is TRBJ2-1, with D tentatively TRBD2 (5 bases). CDR1 and CDR2 from the germline V gene are LGHNA and YSLEER. This CDR3 is 16 amino acids long. Trimming stripped 0 bases from V and 4 bases from J, with 13 bases between.

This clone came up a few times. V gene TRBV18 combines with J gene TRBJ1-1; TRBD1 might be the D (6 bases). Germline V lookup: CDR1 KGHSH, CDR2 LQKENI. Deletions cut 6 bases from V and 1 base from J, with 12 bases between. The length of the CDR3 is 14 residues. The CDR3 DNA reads TGTGCCAGCTCCCAGGGGCACGAGAACACTGAAGCTTTCTTT. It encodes CASSQGHENTEAFF.

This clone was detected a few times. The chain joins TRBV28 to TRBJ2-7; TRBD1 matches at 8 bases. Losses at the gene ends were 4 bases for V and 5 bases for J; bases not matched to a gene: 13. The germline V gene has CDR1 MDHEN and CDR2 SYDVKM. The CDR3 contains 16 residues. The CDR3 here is CASSSPWTGKFHEQYF. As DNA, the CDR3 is TGTGCCAGCAGTTCCCCCTGGACAGGGAAGTTCCACGAGCAGTACTTC.

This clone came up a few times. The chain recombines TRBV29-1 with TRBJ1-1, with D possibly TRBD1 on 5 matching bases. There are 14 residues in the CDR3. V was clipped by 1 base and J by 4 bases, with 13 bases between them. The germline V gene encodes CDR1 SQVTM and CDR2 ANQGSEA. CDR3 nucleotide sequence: TGCAGCGTTGAAGGCCCGGGGGGGGGCACTGAAGCTTTCTTT. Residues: CSVEGPGGGTEAFF.

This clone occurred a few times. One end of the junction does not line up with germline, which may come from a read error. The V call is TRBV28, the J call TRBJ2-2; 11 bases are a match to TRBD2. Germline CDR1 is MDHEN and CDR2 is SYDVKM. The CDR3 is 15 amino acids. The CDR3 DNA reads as TGTGCCAGCAGTTCCCACCATGGACTAGCGGGTTACTCACTATTT. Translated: CASSSHHGLAGYSLF.

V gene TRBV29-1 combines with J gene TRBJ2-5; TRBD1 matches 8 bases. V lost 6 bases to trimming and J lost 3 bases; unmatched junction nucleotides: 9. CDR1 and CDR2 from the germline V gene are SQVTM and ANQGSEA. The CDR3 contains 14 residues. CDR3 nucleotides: TGCAGCGTCAAGCGGACAGGGTTAGAAGAGACCCAGTACTTC. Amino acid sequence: CSVKRTGLEETQYF.

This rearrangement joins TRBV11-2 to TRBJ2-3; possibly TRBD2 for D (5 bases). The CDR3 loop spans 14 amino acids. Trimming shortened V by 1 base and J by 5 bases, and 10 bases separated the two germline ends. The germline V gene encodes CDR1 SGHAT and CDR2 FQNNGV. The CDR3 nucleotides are TGTGCCAGCAGCTTAGTGGCGGGCGTAGATACGCAGTATTTT. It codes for CASSLVAGVDTQYF.

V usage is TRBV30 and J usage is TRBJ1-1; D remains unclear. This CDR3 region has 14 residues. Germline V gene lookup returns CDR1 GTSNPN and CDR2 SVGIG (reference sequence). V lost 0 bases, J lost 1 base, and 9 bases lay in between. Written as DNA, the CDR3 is TGTGCCTGGAGTGTTCTTTCGGGGAACACTGAAGCTTTCTTT. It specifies CAWSVLSGNTEAFF.

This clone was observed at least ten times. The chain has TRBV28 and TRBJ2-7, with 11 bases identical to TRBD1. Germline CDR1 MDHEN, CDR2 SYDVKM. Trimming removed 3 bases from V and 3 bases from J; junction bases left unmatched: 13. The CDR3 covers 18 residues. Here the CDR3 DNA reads TGTGCCAGCAGTTTGTTATACCGGACAGGGGGCATCGGCTACGAGCAGTACTTC. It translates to CASSLLYRTGGIGYEQYF.

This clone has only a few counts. The CDR3 region is CASSPSLTGNTEAFF. The CDR3 nucleotides read TGTGCCAGCTCACCGTCTCTGACGGGGAACACTGAAGCTTTCTTT. The chain is built from TRBV18 and TRBJ1-1; D gene uncertain. This CDR3 is 15 amino acids long. Trimming left V 3 bases short and J 1 base short, with 12 bases between. Germline assignment: CDR1 KGHSH and CDR2 LQKENI.

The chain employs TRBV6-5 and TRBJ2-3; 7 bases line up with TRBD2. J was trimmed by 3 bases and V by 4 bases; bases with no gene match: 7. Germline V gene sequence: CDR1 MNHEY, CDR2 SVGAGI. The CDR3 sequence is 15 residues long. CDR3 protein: CASSFRGSGTDTQYF. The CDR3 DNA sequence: TGTGCCAGCAGTTTCCGAGGTAGCGGGACAGATACGCAGTATTTT.

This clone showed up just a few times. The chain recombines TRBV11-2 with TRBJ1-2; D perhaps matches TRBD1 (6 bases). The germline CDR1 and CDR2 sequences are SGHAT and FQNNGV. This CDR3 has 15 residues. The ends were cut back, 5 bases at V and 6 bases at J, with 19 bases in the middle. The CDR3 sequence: CASSRQARGLDGYTF. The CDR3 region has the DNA TGTGCCAGCAGCCGACAGGCTAGGGGATTGGATGGCTACACCTTC. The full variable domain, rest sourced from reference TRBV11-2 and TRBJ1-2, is EAGVAQSPRYKIIEKRQSVAFWCNPISGHATLYWYQQILGQGPKLLIQFQNNGVVDDSQLPKDRFSAERLKGVDSTLKIQPAKLEDSAVYLCASSRQARGLDGYTFGSGTRLTVV.

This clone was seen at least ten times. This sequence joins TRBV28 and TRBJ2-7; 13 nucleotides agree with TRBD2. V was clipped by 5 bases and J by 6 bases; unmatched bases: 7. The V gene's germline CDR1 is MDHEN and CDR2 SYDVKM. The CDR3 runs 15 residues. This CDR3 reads CASSPLAGGGGEQYF. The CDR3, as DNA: TGTGCCAGCAGTCCACTAGCGGGAGGGGGCGGCGAGCAGTACTTC.

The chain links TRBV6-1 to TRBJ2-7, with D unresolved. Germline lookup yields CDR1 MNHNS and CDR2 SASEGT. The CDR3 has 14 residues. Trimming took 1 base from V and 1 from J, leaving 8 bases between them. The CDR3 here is CASSEVRLSYEQYF. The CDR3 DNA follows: TGTGCCAGCAGTGAAGTCAGGCTATCCTACGAGCAGTACTTC.

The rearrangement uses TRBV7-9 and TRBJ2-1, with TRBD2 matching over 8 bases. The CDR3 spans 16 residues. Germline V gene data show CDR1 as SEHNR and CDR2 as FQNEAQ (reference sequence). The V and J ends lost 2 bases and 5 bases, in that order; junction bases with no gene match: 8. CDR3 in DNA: TGTGCCAGCAGCTTATTAAGCGGGAGAGACGACAATGAGCAGTTCTTC. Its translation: CASSLLSGRDDNEQFF.

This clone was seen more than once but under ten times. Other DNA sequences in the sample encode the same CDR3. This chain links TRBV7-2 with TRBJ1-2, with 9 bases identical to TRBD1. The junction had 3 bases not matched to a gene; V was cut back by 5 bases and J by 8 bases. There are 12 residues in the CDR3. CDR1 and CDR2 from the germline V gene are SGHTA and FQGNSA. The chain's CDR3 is CASSTDRGGYTF. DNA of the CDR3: TGTGCCAGCAGCACGGACAGGGGCGGCTACACCTTC.

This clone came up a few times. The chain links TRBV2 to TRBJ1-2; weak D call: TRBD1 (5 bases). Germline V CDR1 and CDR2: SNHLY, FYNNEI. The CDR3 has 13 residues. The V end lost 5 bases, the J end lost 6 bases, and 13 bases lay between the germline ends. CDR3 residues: CASSPGNQNGYTF. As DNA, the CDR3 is TGTGCCAGCAGTCCAGGGAATCAGAATGGCTACACCTTC.